This entry lists 31 T cell receptor beta chains sequenced from one sample in a study of T cell changes during pregnancy in multiple sclerosis (dated 2019 in TCRdb). Library prep was done by the immunoSEQ multiplex PCR assay. The immuneACCESS repertoire file appears here via TCRdb, limited to in-frame rearrangements. These files lack a portion of the clones; in checked studies, under half of the deficit traces to unresolved V genes, and the cause of the others is not known. The table for this sample lists approximately 130,000 clones; around 93% of them were counted only once. The ten most abundant clones make up 6.2% of the sample. Sequencing used peripheral blood, obtained before pregnancy. These receptors all come from a female donor with multiple sclerosis, enrolled in a pregnancy study.

The rearrangement uses TRBV28 and TRBJ1-3; tentatively, D is TRBD1 (5 bases). Germline CDR1 and CDR2: MDHEN and SYDVKM. The length of the CDR3 is 15 residues. The V end was cut by 2 bases, the J end by 1 base, with 9 bases between. Here the CDR3 DNA reads TGTGCCAGCAGTTTAAACAGGCTATCTGGAAACACCATATATTTT. It translates to CASSLNRLSGNTIYF.

The J gene is TRBJ2-1, the V gene TRBV11-2; D perhaps matches TRBD2 (6 bases). The germline gives CDR1 SGHAT, CDR2 FQNNGV. Trimming shortened V by 6 bases and J by 8 bases, and 20 bases separated the two germline ends. The length of the CDR3 is 15 residues. The CDR3 DNA follows: TGTGCCAGCAGTCCGGGGGTGTTGGGAAAGGATGAGCAGTTCTTC. Amino acids: CASSPGVLGKDEQFF.

This chain uses TRBV6-1 with TRBJ1-5; 9 bases match TRBD1. Germline V gives CDR1 MNHNS, CDR2 SASEGT. The junction had 10 bases not matched to a gene; V was cut back by 3 bases and J by 4 bases. This CDR3 comprises 17 residues. The CDR3 coding sequence is TGTGCCAGCAGTGACCTCACCGGGACAGGGAGAAATCAGCCCCAGCATTTT. Translation: CASSDLTGTGRNQPQHF.

The chain carries TRBV5-1 and TRBJ2-2; a possible D gene is TRBD1 (5 bases). Germline V gene lookup returns CDR1 SGHRS and CDR2 YFSETQ. V lost 0 bases to trimming and J lost 3 bases, with 15 bases between them. This CDR3 has 17 residues. The CDR3 coding sequence is TGCGCCAGCAGCTTGGGTCAGCAGACAGCTTACACCGGGGAGCTGTTTTTT. It is translated as CASSLGQQTAYTGELFF.

With regard to this clone: Relative to the germline gene, one junction end is altered; a read error may explain this. The chain joins TRBV27 to TRBJ2-2, with 7 positions matching TRBD1. This CDR3 region has 15 residues. Germline V gene lookup returns CDR1 MNHEY and CDR2 SMNVEV (reference sequence). The CDR3 nucleotides are TGTGCCAGCAGATTATCGGGACAGCCGACCGGGGAGCTGTTTTTT. This codes for CASRLSGQPTGELFF.

The rearrangement links TRBV19 to TRBJ1-1, with D perhaps TRBD1 (5 bases). Trimming took off 7 bases at V and 1 base at J, with 10 bases between the two ends. The germline gives CDR1 LNHDA, CDR2 SQIVND (reference sequence). The CDR3 covers 13 residues. The CDR3 reads CASKAGRNTEAFF. CDR3 nucleotide sequence: TGTGCCAGTAAAGCAGGGCGGAACACTGAAGCTTTCTTT.

The chain employs TRBV7-8 and TRBJ2-6; 13 bases fit TRBD2. The germline V gene encodes CDR1 SGHVS and CDR2 FQNEAQ. V lost 5 bases and J lost 4; bases outside the gene matches: 14. The CDR3 has 20 amino acids. The CDR3 nucleotides are TGTGCCAGCAGCACCAGGACTAGCGGGGGAGGCCTCATGGGGGCCAACGTCCTGACTTTC. Protein: CASSTRTSGGGLMGANVLTF.

The rearrangement joins TRBV28 to TRBJ2-1; D not certain. V was clipped by 3 bases and J by 3 bases, with 9 bases between them. Per the germline V gene, CDR1 is MDHEN and CDR2 is SYDVKM. The CDR3 sequence is 14 residues long. The DNA of the CDR3 is TGTGCCAGCAGTTTGGCAGGCCTCTACAATGAGCAGTTCTTC. Amino acid sequence: CASSLAGLYNEQFF.

V and J are TRBV30 and TRBJ1-2, with D possibly TRBD1 on 6 matching bases. Trimming pared 4 bases from V and 8 bases from J, leaving 17 bases between. This CDR3 has 13 residues. Germline CDR1 and CDR2: GTSNPN and SVGIG (reference sequence). The CDR3 coding sequence is TGTGCCTGGACCGACGGGGGGCTTGGCGGCTACACCTTC. Its translation: CAWTDGGLGGYTF. The variable domain in full, completed from reference TRBV30 and TRBJ1-2, reads SQTIHQWPATLVQPVGSPLSLECTVEGTSNPNLYWYRQAAGRGLQLLFYSVGIGQISSEVPQNLSASRPQDRQFILSSKKLLLSDSGFYLCAWTDGGLGGYTFGSGTRLTVV.

V and J are TRBV7-9 and TRBJ1-1, with a tentative D call TRBD1 (6 bases). V gave up 8 bases and J gave up 0 bases, with 10 bases separating them. CDR1 is SEHNR and CDR2 is FQNEAQ in the germline V gene (reference sequence). The CDR3 spans 13 residues. Here the CDR3 DNA reads TGTGCCAGCGACAGGCTCCTGAACACTGAAGCTTTCTTT. This codes for CASDRLLNTEAFF. Together with reference TRBV7-9 and TRBJ1-1, the CDR3 gives the full variable domain: DTGVSQNPRHKITKRGQNVTFRCDPISEHNRLYWYRQTLGQGPEFLTYFQNEAQLEKSRLLSDRFSAERPKGSFSTLEIQRTEQGDSAMYLCASDRLLNTEAFFGQGTRLTVV.

The chain has TRBV30 and TRBJ2-7, with TRBD1 matching over 9 bases. The V and J ends lost 2 bases and 3 bases, in that order; junction bases with no gene match: 8. CDR3 length: 15 residues. CDR1 is GTSNPN and CDR2 is SVGIG in the germline V gene (reference sequence). CDR3 loop: CAWSSPGQGYYEQYF. The CDR3 nucleotides are TGTGCCTGGAGTTCCCCGGGACAGGGATACTACGAGCAGTACTTC.

This chain uses TRBV5-1 with TRBJ2-7; 7 bases line up with TRBD1. There are 16 residues in the CDR3. The V segment lost 0 bases and the J segment 6 bases; nucleotides outside the gene matches: 12. Germline CDR1 SGHRS, CDR2 YFSETQ. The CDR3 DNA sequence: TGCGCCAGCAGCTTGGTCAAAACAGGGGTGTCGGGCGAGCAGTACTTC. This gives the protein CASSLVKTGVSGEQYF.

This chain joins TRBV30 and TRBJ1-6; D unresolved. The V gene's germline CDR1 is GTSNPN and CDR2 SVGIG (reference sequence). The ends were cut back, 2 bases at V and 10 bases at J, with 21 bases in the middle. The CDR3 runs to 16 residues. The DNA of the CDR3 is TGTGCCTGGAGTTTGCCCGGGTTTAAGGGAGGCTCACCCCTCCACTTT. It is translated as CAWSLPGFKGGSPLHF.

The gene calls are TRBV19 and TRBJ2-1; 15 bases are a match to TRBD2. CDR3 length equals 16 residues. The V and J ends lost 5 bases and 8 bases, in that order; junction bases with no gene match: 7. The germline CDR1 and CDR2 sequences are LNHDA and SQIVND (reference sequence). CDR3 sequence: CASSPTGTSGRYEQFF. The CDR3 nucleotides are TGTGCCAGTAGTCCTACCGGGACTAGCGGGAGGTATGAGCAGTTCTTC.

Only one count was recorded for this clone. The V call is TRBV7-8, the J call TRBJ1-6; maybe TRBD1 (6 bases). Per germline, CDR1 SGHVS and CDR2 FQNEAQ. The CDR3 length is 14 residues. V shed 5 bases and J shed 7 bases, with 12 bases lying between them. CDR3 bases: TGTGCCAGCAGCAGACAGGTCGGGAATTCACCCCTCCACTTT. Translation gives CASSRQVGNSPLHF.

The rearrangement links TRBV18 to TRBJ2-5; 10 bases fit TRBD2. The germline CDR1 and CDR2 sequences are KGHSH and LQKENI. The CDR3 runs 16 residues. With V trimmed by 0 bases and J by 5 bases, 6 bases remained unmatched. The CDR3 loop is CASSPPSGRAMETQYF. The CDR3, as DNA: TGTGCCAGCTCACCACCGAGCGGGAGGGCTATGGAGACCCAGTACTTC.

The sample holds a few counts of this clone. The chain couples TRBV6-5 to TRBJ1-6; D is unclear. From germline, CDR1 is MNHEY and CDR2 SVGAGI. The length of the CDR3 is 14 residues. V lost 3 bases, J lost 8 bases, and 11 bases lay in between. CDR3: CASSYQNGDSPLHF. Here the CDR3 DNA reads TGTGCCAGCAGTTATCAAAACGGGGATTCACCCCTCCACTTT.

This chain links TRBV7-9 with TRBJ1-1; D unclear. Trimming cost V 6 bases and J 4 bases, with 12 bases left between them. This CDR3 spans 13 amino acids. Per the germline V gene, CDR1 is SEHNR and CDR2 is FQNEAQ (reference sequence). The CDR3 DNA sequence: TGTGCCAGCAGTTCCGGGGAGGGCACTGAAGCTTTCTTT. The encoded protein is CASSSGEGTEAFF.

This chain joins TRBV19 and TRBJ1-5, with unresolved D. CDR1 is LNHDA and CDR2 is SQIVND in the germline V gene (reference sequence). This CDR3 contains 13 residues. The V gene lost 5 bases and the J gene lost 5 bases, with 10 bases spanning the gap. The CDR3 DNA follows: TGTGCCAGTAGTCCCTCGGTCGATCAGCCCCAGCATTTT. It is translated as CASSPSVDQPQHF.

The chain links TRBV5-1 to TRBJ2-5; tentative D call: TRBD2 (5 bases). CDR3 size: 13 residues. Germline assignment: CDR1 SGHRS and CDR2 YFSETQ. Trimming left V 3 bases short and J 1 base short, with 7 bases between. For the CDR3, the DNA is TGCGCCAGCAGCTACGCGGGCCAAGAGACCCAGTACTTC. This codes for CASSYAGQETQYF. The whole variable domain, filled in from reference TRBV5-1 and TRBJ2-5, reads KAGVTQTPRYLIKTRGQQVTLSCSPISGHRSVSWYQQTPGQGLQFLFEYFSETQRNKGNFPGRFSGRQFSNSRSEMNVSTLELGDSALYLCASSYAGQETQYFGPGTRLLVL.

The chain joins TRBV27 to TRBJ2-1; TRBD2 matches at 9 bases. With V trimmed by 1 base and J by 5 bases, 3 bases remained unmatched. Germline V CDR1 and CDR2: MNHEY, SMNVEV (reference sequence). This CDR3 region has 15 residues. For the CDR3, the DNA is TGTGCCAGCAGTTTATGGCTAGCGGGGAACAATGAGCAGTTCTTC. Amino acid sequence: CASSLWLAGNNEQFF.

This sequence joins TRBV5-1 and TRBJ1-3; D might be TRBD1 (5 bases). The CDR3 runs 15 residues. Germline-derived CDR1 and CDR2 are SGHRS and YFSETQ. V was clipped by 0 bases and J by 0 bases, with 7 bases between them. The CDR3: CASSLVGASGNTIYF. Here the CDR3 DNA reads TGCGCCAGCAGCTTGGTAGGGGCCTCTGGAAACACCATATATTTT.

The chain links TRBV18 to TRBJ1-2, with D unclear. The CDR3 is 14 amino acids. Trimming took off 0 bases at V and 7 bases at J, with 12 bases between the two ends. Germline V gene lookup returns CDR1 KGHSH and CDR2 LQKENI. CDR3 loop: CASSPPSELIGYTF. The CDR3 DNA reads as TGTGCCAGCTCACCACCATCCGAGCTTATTGGCTACACCTTC.

The CDR3 DNA reads TGCGCCAGCAGCTTGGGAGAGAACACTGAAGCTTTCTTT. As protein: CASSLGENTEAFF. The V call is TRBV5-1, the J call TRBJ1-1; D is ambiguous. The CDR3 runs 13 residues. From germline, CDR1 is SGHRS and CDR2 YFSETQ. Trimming left V 0 bases short and J 1 base short, with 4 bases between.

This clone was seen only a few times. The chain couples TRBV10-3 to TRBJ1-2; the D is unclear. The CDR3 sequence is 11 residues long. Germline values: CDR1 ENHRY, CDR2 SYGVKD. V was clipped by 3 bases and J by 5 bases, with 4 bases between them. CDR3 amino acids: CAISDTYGYTF. The CDR3, as DNA: TGTGCCATCAGTGATACTTATGGCTACACCTTC.

This CDR3 is CASSFKGFTEAFF. CDR3 coding DNA: TGTGCCAGCAGCTTCAAGGGGTTCACTGAAGCTTTCTTT. V gene TRBV5-4 combines with J gene TRBJ1-1, with a weak D call TRBD1 (5 bases). V lost 2 bases, J lost 4 bases, and 9 bases lay in between. There are 13 residues in the CDR3. CDR1 SGHNT and CDR2 YYREEE come from the germline V gene (reference sequence).

The gene calls are TRBV5-1 and TRBJ2-4; 9 bases fit TRBD1. Germline V CDR1 and CDR2: SGHRS, YFSETQ. Losses at the gene ends were 0 bases for V and 7 bases for J; bases not matched to a gene: 8. This CDR3 region has 16 residues. CDR3 protein: CASSLGTGQGLNIQYF. DNA of the CDR3: TGCGCCAGCAGCTTGGGTACCGGACAGGGGTTGAACATTCAGTACTTC.

The chain joins TRBV10-3 to TRBJ2-4; 8 bases map to TRBD2. The CDR3 consists of 16 residues. Germline CDR1 reads ENHRY; CDR2 reads SYGVKD. V lost 2 bases, J lost 0 bases, and 3 bases stayed unmatched. CDR3 bases: TGTGCCATCAGTGAGGTTAGCGGGGTAGCCAAAAACATTCAGTACTTC. This codes for CAISEVSGVAKNIQYF.

V usage is TRBV12-5 and J usage is TRBJ2-1, with TRBD1 as a possible D gene (5 bases). This CDR3 has 14 residues. Trimming took off 4 bases at V and 3 bases at J, with 10 bases between the two ends. Germline CDR1 and CDR2: LGHNT and FRNRAP. Here the CDR3 reads CASGYWGFYNEQFF. DNA for the CDR3: TGTGCTAGTGGTTATTGGGGCTTCTACAATGAGCAGTTCTTC.

This clone is a singleton in its sample. CDR3 residues: CASGYGSGGPNEQFF. The CDR3 bases are TGCGCCAGCGGCTATGGTAGCGGGGGACCCAATGAGCAGTTCTTC. This chain uses TRBV4-1 with TRBJ2-1; 9 bases are shared with TRBD2. This CDR3 comprises 15 residues. Germline trimming cut 8 bases from V and 6 bases from J; bases unmatched to any gene: 11. Germline CDR1 MGHRA, CDR2 YSYEKL.

The chain uses TRBV28 and TRBJ1-4, with 9 positions matching TRBD1. V lost 7 bases to trimming and J lost 6 bases; unmatched junction nucleotides: 12. The CDR3 consists of 16 residues. CDR1 and CDR2 (germline): MDHEN, SYDVKM. CDR3 residues: CASIRWGQGIDEKLFF. DNA for the CDR3: TGTGCCAGCATAAGGTGGGGACAGGGAATTGATGAAAAACTGTTTTTT.